These 28 T cell receptor beta chains were sequenced from one sample in a study of blood T cell repertoires in COVID-19. Assay: immunoSEQ multiplex PCR; the TCRdb copy retains only in-frame clones and omits some. The data contain 150,000 or so clones, 91% of them singletons. Material: peripheral blood. Receptors were obtained from a man aged 50 or older with acute or convalescent COVID-19.

The rearrangement links TRBV30 to TRBJ2-1; no firm D call. Trimming removed 2 bases from V and 5 bases from J, with 7 bases in between. CDR1 is GTSNPN and CDR2 is SVGIG in the germline V gene (reference sequence). This CDR3 is 12 amino acids long. In nucleotides, the CDR3 is TGTGCCTGGAGTTTACTAAACAATGAGCAGTTCTTC. This translates into CAWSLLNNEQFF. The full variable domain, in which reference TRBV30 and TRBJ2-1 provide the parts outside the CDR3, is SQTIHQWPATLVQPVGSPLSLECTVEGTSNPNLYWYRQAAGRGLQLLFYSVGIGQISSEVPQNLSASRPQDRQFILSSKKLLLSDSGFYLCAWSLLNNEQFFGPGTRLTVL.

V usage is TRBV10-3 and J usage is TRBJ1-6; D is undetermined. Per germline, CDR1 ENHRY and CDR2 SYGVKD. The CDR3 runs 15 residues. Trimming took off 2 bases at V and 0 bases at J, with 5 bases between the two ends. CDR3 bases: TGTGCCATCAGTGAGGGGAGCTCCTATAATTCACCCCTCCACTTT. It encodes CAISEGSSYNSPLHF.

The chain couples TRBV29-1 to TRBJ2-5; 9 bases map to TRBD1. This CDR3 contains 13 residues. Germline-derived CDR1 and CDR2 are SQVTM and ANQGSEA. Unmatched junction bases numbered 7, after V lost 4 bases and J lost 7 bases. Here the CDR3 DNA reads TGCAGCGTTGGCGAACAGGGGGCAGGGACCCAGTACTTC. As protein: CSVGEQGAGTQYF. The variable domain in full, with the rest retrieved from reference TRBV29-1 and TRBJ2-5, is SAVISQKPSRDICQRGTSLTIQCQVDSQVTMMFWYRQQPGQSLTLIATANQGSEATYESGFVIDKFPISRPNLTFSTLTVSNMSPEDSSIYLCSVGEQGAGTQYFGPGTRLLVL.

The chain links TRBV7-9 to TRBJ1-1; D remains ambiguous. Per the germline V gene, CDR1 is SEHNR and CDR2 is FQNEAQ (reference sequence). This CDR3 contains 13 residues. Trimming took 6 bases from V and 2 from J, leaving 10 bases between them. CDR3 bases: TGTGCCAGCAGTCGGGGAGTCAACACTGAAGCTTTCTTT. This codes for CASSRGVNTEAFF.

This chain links TRBV6-5 with TRBJ2-4; 7 positions agree with TRBD2. The germline gives CDR1 MNHEY, CDR2 SVGAGI. The CDR3 loop spans 15 amino acids. V lost 6 bases, J lost 14 bases, and 19 bases stayed unmatched. The CDR3 DNA follows: TGTGCCAGCAGCGAGGCGTCTAGCGGAGGGAGGAGGGAGTACTTC. Translated, it gives CASSEASSGGRREYF.

The chain links TRBV3-1 (or the pseudogene TRBV3-2) to TRBJ2-1; D is unresolved. V lost 3 bases to trimming and J lost 0 bases, with 12 bases between them. Germline CDR1 is LGHDT and CDR2 is YNNKEL (reference sequence). The CDR3 extends over 16 amino acids. The CDR3 region is CASSHLGANSYNEQFF. In nucleotides, the CDR3 is TGTGCCAGCAGCCATCTAGGAGCGAACTCCTACAATGAGCAGTTCTTC.

This chain links TRBV5-5 with TRBJ1-1, with 7 positions matching TRBD1. V lost 0 bases to trimming and J lost 0 bases; unmatched junction nucleotides: 5. Germline V gene sequence: CDR1 SGHKS, CDR2 YYEKEE (reference sequence). The CDR3 is 16 residues long. The DNA for the CDR3 is TGTGCCAGCAGCTTGGGAGGAGGGGGCATGAACACTGAAGCTTTCTTT. Amino acids: CASSLGGGGMNTEAFF.

The J gene is TRBJ1-6, the V gene TRBV6-2 or TRBV6-3; D might be TRBD1 (5 bases). Germline-derived CDR1 and CDR2 are MNHEY and SVGEGT. Trimming removed 2 bases from V and 0 bases from J, with 14 bases in between. The CDR3 runs 18 residues. The CDR3 nucleotides are TGTGCCAGCAGTTACAAGGGGCGGGAAAGCTCCTATAATTCACCCCTCCACTTT. Translated, it gives CASSYKGRESSYNSPLHF.

The chain recombines TRBV28 with TRBJ2-1, with a possible D match to TRBD1 (5 bases). V lost 10 bases to trimming and J lost 8 bases, with 18 bases between them. CDR1 and CDR2 from the germline V gene are MDHEN and SYDVKM. This CDR3 contains 13 residues. The CDR3 bases are TGTGCCACCACAGGACCGAATGCGTATGAGCAGTTCTTC. This codes for CATTGPNAYEQFF.

The J gene is TRBJ1-1, the V gene TRBV30, with TRBD1 as a possible D gene (6 bases). Per germline, CDR1 GTSNPN and CDR2 SVGIG (reference sequence). V was trimmed by 4 bases and J by 7 bases, leaving 16 bases between them. The CDR3 runs 13 residues. The CDR3 reads CAWMVDSHGEAFF. CDR3 coding DNA: TGTGCCTGGATGGTGGACAGCCATGGTGAAGCTTTCTTT.

V and J are TRBV7-9 and TRBJ2-1, with D possibly being TRBD2 (6 bases). V lost 3 bases and J 7 bases, leaving 16 bases between the germline ends. CDR1 is SEHNR, CDR2 FQNEAQ, per germline (reference sequence). This CDR3 has 15 amino acids. CDR3 DNA sequence: TGTGCCAGCAGCTTCGGGTCACTAGCTAAGAATGAGCAGTTCTTC. Its translation: CASSFGSLAKNEQFF.

On this clone: Other DNA sequences in this specimen translate into the identical CDR3. The chain has TRBV30 and TRBJ1-3; D gene unclear. With 3 bases removed from V and 0 bases from J, the gap between germline ends came to 6 bases. This CDR3 has 13 residues. Germline assignment: CDR1 GTSNPN and CDR2 SVGIG (reference sequence). The CDR3 sequence is CAWSVSSGNTIYF. The CDR3 DNA reads TGTGCCTGGAGCGTTAGCTCTGGAAACACCATATATTTT.

The gene calls are TRBV5-1 and TRBJ1-1; D possibly corresponds to TRBD1 (5 bases). CDR3 length equals 15 residues. Between the trimmed V and J ends, which lost 0 bases and 1 base, there was a span of 10 bases. Germline-derived CDR1 and CDR2 are SGHRS and YFSETQ. The CDR3 reads CASSLVAGPNTEAFF. CDR3 DNA: TGCGCCAGCAGCTTGGTCGCGGGGCCGAACACTGAAGCTTTCTTT.

V usage is TRBV7-2 and J usage is TRBJ1-2; 7 nucleotides align to TRBD1. CDR3 length: 15 residues. After removal of 5 bases from V and 0 bases from J, the junction contained 6 bases not matched to a gene. Germline values: CDR1 SGHTA, CDR2 FQGNSA. The CDR3 coding sequence is TGTGCCAGCAGCCCCGACAGGGATGCTAACTATGGCTACACCTTC. It yields the protein CASSPDRDANYGYTF.

The genes are TRBV18 and TRBJ2-2; 12 bases are a match to TRBD2. The CDR3 has 15 amino acids. The germline V gene encodes CDR1 KGHSH and CDR2 LQKENI. V dropped 3 bases and J dropped 4; count of bases not matched to a gene: 0. This CDR3 reads CASSPTSGGTGELFF. The CDR3, as DNA: TGTGCCAGCTCACCGACTAGCGGGGGCACCGGGGAGCTGTTTTTT.

The CDR3 region is CASSLWEGARDEQYF. CDR3 nucleotide sequence: TGTGCCAGCAGTTTATGGGAGGGGGCGCGGGACGAGCAGTACTTC. The chain combines TRBV28 with TRBJ2-7; D may be TRBD1 (7 bases). In germline, CDR1 is MDHEN, CDR2 SYDVKM. This CDR3 has 15 amino acids. Trimming took 0 bases from V and 5 from J, leaving 14 bases between them.

The CDR3 nucleotides are TGTGCCAGCAGTTTCCTAGCGGGAGGTGGGGCTTTGGCCGGGGAGCTGTTTTTT. Protein sequence: CASSFLAGGGALAGELFF. J is TRBJ2-2 and V is TRBV27; 11 bases match TRBD2. This CDR3 spans 18 amino acids. The germline CDR1 and CDR2 sequences are MNHEY and SMNVEV (reference sequence). The V gene end was trimmed by 3 bases and the J gene end by 6 bases; junction bases not matched to a gene: 12.

The chain employs TRBV3-1 (or the pseudogene TRBV3-2) and TRBJ2-5; 9 nucleotides agree with TRBD2. In germline, CDR1 is LGHDT, CDR2 YNNKEL (reference sequence). This CDR3 region has 18 residues. The J segment lost 4 bases and the V segment lost 4 bases, leaving 16 bases of the junction unmatched. This chain's CDR3 is CASSRRRVAGASGETQYF. CDR3 coding DNA: TGTGCCAGCAGCCGGCGGAGGGTAGCGGGAGCATCAGGAGAGACCCAGTACTTC.

The chain is built from TRBV10-3 and TRBJ2-2; 12 bases line up with TRBD2. The V segment lost 0 bases and the J segment 0 bases; nucleotides outside the gene matches: 5. The length of the CDR3 is 19 residues. CDR1 is ENHRY and CDR2 is SYGVKD in the germline V gene. The CDR3 loop reads CAISESGLAGSPNTGELFF. In nucleotides, the CDR3 is TGTGCCATCAGTGAGTCCGGACTAGCGGGGAGCCCGAACACCGGGGAGCTGTTTTTT.

The chain employs TRBV6-5 and TRBJ2-5; D is perhaps TRBD2 (6 bases). CDR3 length equals 12 residues. V lost 6 bases and J 11 bases, leaving 16 bases between the germline ends. Germline V CDR1 and CDR2: MNHEY, SVGAGI. DNA of the CDR3: TGTGCCAGCAGCGCGGGACTTCTGGAGCAGTACTTC. Its translation is CASSAGLLEQYF.

The rearrangement uses TRBV10-3 and TRBJ2-2, with TRBD2 matching over 10 bases. V was pared by 4 bases and J by 7 bases, with 3 bases of the junction left unmatched. Germline-derived CDR1 and CDR2 are ENHRY and SYGVKD. The CDR3 loop spans 14 amino acids. The DNA of the CDR3 is TGTGCCATCAGTGCCGGGACTAGCGTCGGGGAGCTGTTTTTT. Protein: CAISAGTSVGELFF.

The chain couples TRBV28 to TRBJ1-2; D is ambiguous. This CDR3 region has 15 residues. Germline lookup yields CDR1 MDHEN and CDR2 SYDVKM. V shed 6 bases and J shed 8 bases, with 22 bases lying between them. The chain's CDR3 is CASRLAQAFQGGYTF. DNA for the CDR3: TGTGCCAGCAGGTTAGCCCAGGCGTTCCAAGGCGGCTACACCTTC.

The V gene is TRBV29-1, the J gene TRBJ2-1; D perhaps matches TRBD1 (6 bases). Germline assignment: CDR1 SQVTM and CDR2 ANQGSEA. This CDR3 spans 10 amino acids. The germline V and J ends were trimmed by 7 bases and 7 bases, with 8 bases remaining between them. The CDR3 here is CSGQVNEQFF. The CDR3 DNA follows: TGCAGCGGACAGGTGAATGAGCAGTTCTTC.

The chain combines TRBV7-3 with TRBJ2-1; 8 nucleotides line up with TRBD2. Germline V gene data show CDR1 as SGHTA and CDR2 as FQGTGA. This CDR3 has 14 amino acids. V trimming: 2 bases; J trimming: 10 bases; junction bases outside the gene matches: 7. This CDR3 reads CASSLGSGAEEQFF. CDR3 bases: TGTGCCAGCAGCTTAGGTAGCGGGGCCGAGGAGCAGTTCTTC.

The chain employs TRBV2 and TRBJ2-1, with 10 positions matching TRBD2. Per germline, CDR1 SNHLY and CDR2 FYNNEI. This CDR3 spans 17 amino acids. The J segment lost 5 bases and the V segment lost 8 bases, leaving 15 bases of the junction unmatched. CDR3 in DNA: TGTGCCAGCTACCCCCCCGGAAGCGGGGGGGAAAACAATGAGCAGTTCTTC. It codes for CASYPPGSGGENNEQFF. The full variable domain, in which reference TRBV2 and TRBJ2-1 provide the parts outside the CDR3, is EPEVTQTPSHQVTQMGQEVILRCVPISNHLYFYWYRQILGQKVEFLVSFYNNEISEKSEIFDDQFSVERPDGSNFTLKIRSTKLEDSAMYFCASYPPGSGGENNEQFFGPGTRLTVL.

V usage is TRBV11-2 and J usage is TRBJ2-5; 7 bases agree with TRBD1. CDR3 size: 13 residues. The V gene's germline CDR1 is SGHAT and CDR2 FQNNGV. V lost 5 bases to trimming and J lost 5 bases; unmatched junction nucleotides: 5. The CDR3 DNA follows: TGTGCCAGCAGCCTCGGGACAGCCGAGACCCAGTACTTC. Amino acid sequence: CASSLGTAETQYF.

This clone occurred once. The rearrangement links TRBV3-1 (or the pseudogene TRBV3-2) to TRBJ2-5, with 11 bases identical to TRBD2. Germline values: CDR1 LGHDT, CDR2 YNNKEL (reference sequence). V trimming: 7 bases; J trimming: 1 base; junction bases outside the gene matches: 5. This CDR3 has 15 amino acids. CDR3 amino acids: CASNHGTSGQETQYF. The CDR3, as DNA: TGTGCCAGCAACCACGGGACTAGCGGCCAAGAGACCCAGTACTTC.

This clone was seen just once. J is TRBJ2-7 and V is TRBV27, with D tentatively TRBD2 (6 bases). CDR3 length: 15 residues. With 5 bases removed from V and 6 bases from J, the gap between germline ends came to 20 bases. Per germline, CDR1 MNHEY and CDR2 SMNVEV (reference sequence). The CDR3 sequence is CASSPRGDLGSEQYF. In nucleotides, the CDR3 is TGTGCCAGCAGTCCCCGAGGGGACCTCGGGAGCGAGCAGTACTTC.